This T cell receptor beta chain was observed in a study of blood T cell repertoires in COVID-19 (dated by TCRdb to the early 2020s). About the study as a whole: Samples covering the acute and convalescent phases of COVID-19 were provided by collaborators in the United States, Italy and Spain. The prospective study material was composed of cDNA or gDNA derived from T cells, B-cell-depleted T cells, or PBMCs. Deeply sampled blood TCRbeta repertoires from subjects exposed to, actively infected with, or recovered from COVID-19 were included in the dataset. The repertoires were released in a freely available public database meant as a resource for research on the immune response to SARS-CoV-2. Samples were obtained from the ongoing ImmuneRACE study (first 160 participants) and from about 1,300 subjects provided by 6 global collaborators. Sample metadata almost always included a de-identified subject ID, COVID-19 status, age in years and sex. Where available, HLA class I and class II types were obtained from metadata supplied by the sample provider rather than from assay-based typing.

TCRbeta CDR3 regions were amplified from genomic DNA by means of the immunoSEQ Assay, a bias-controlled multiplex PCR. Per the source publication's procedure: Nucleated cell counts per sample were estimated from amplification of reference gene primers within the assay. To quantify the absolute abundance of each unique TCRbeta CDR3 rearrangement, sequence reads were collapsed and filtered. For each sample, productive Simpson clonality was calculated as the square root of Simpson's diversity index over productive rearrangements. Entries here come from immuneACCESS through TCRdb and include only in-frame sequences with V and J called. Some clones fail to appear in such tables; in the studies checked, an unresolved V gene covers under half of the shortfall, and the cause of the remainder is unknown. V and J calls and clone size come straight from that table; D and trimming were deduced from the DNA. The sample data list about 42,000 clones, and about 88% of these were observed just once. The ten largest account for less than 7% of the sample.

Clipping removes 2 bases from V and 11 bases from J, with 10 as the unmatched junction base count. Counted from cysteine to phenylalanine, this CDR3 has 17 amino acids. The retained sequence is limited to the CDR3, 51 bases, with the frame set at the first base. CDR1 and CDR2, looked up from the germline V gene, are SNHLY and FYNNEI. Whole blood was collected in K2EDTA tubes by collaborating institutions according to the institutions' own protocols. For TCRbeta analysis, collaborator samples were shipped as frozen whole blood, as isolated PBMCs, or as DNA extracted from either sample type. What the work shows at the level of the full study, not this receptor alone: How much clinical and demographic metadata was included differed by source and by participant, and the metadata was provided uncurated.

The count of this clone is one. It lacks a known antigen. Base qualities are not at hand, and no much larger clone is one base apart. The chain links TRBV2 with TRBJ2-3; 16 of the junction bases match TRBD2. This TCR derives from a human donor in a cohort sampled during active COVID-19. The sequencing sample was made of peripheral blood. The bases read TGTGCCAGCAGTGAATGGGGACTAGCGGGGGGGCGATGGGAGCAGTATTTT. Translated, this is CASSEWGLAGGRWEQYF.